Listed below are T cell receptor beta chains from one sample, sequenced in a study of T cell changes during pregnancy in multiple sclerosis. Using immunoSEQ multiplex PCR, the repertoire was profiled, and TCRdb retains in-frame clones only, with some absent. The sample includes 130,000 or so clones, around 93% of them seen just once. This specimen consisted of peripheral blood, obtained before pregnancy. The receptors were gathered from a female donor with multiple sclerosis, enrolled in a pregnancy study. The CDR3 runs from the conserved cysteine through the conserved F or W. The D gene is left open where the match is weak. Not every row has a clone size; where given, it reads once, few, many or a size class.

clone_size	d_call	j_call	v_call	cdr3_nt	cdr3_aa
-	TRBD2	TRBJ2-1	TRBV7-3	TGTGCCAGCAGCACGATTAGCGGGCGCTACAATGAGCAGTTCTTC	CASSTISGRYNEQFF
-	-	TRBJ1-5	TRBV19	TGTGCCAGTAAGTCCTCGACAGGTTCCGGCAATCAGCCCCAGCATTTT	CASKSSTGSGNQPQHF
once	-	TRBJ2-2	TRBV5-6	TGTGCCAGCAGCTCTGAGTGGCGTAGCTTGGCCCCGAACACCGGGGAGCTGTTTTTT	CASSSEWRSLAPNTGELFF
-	-	TRBJ2-3	TRBV7-2	TGTGCCAGCAGCTTATGGCCAGGGCAAGATACGCAGTATTTT	CASSLWPGQDTQYF
-	TRBD1	TRBJ2-2	TRBV9	TGTGCCAGCAGCGTAGAGCCGGGACAGGGTACCGGGGAGCTGTTTTTT	CASSVEPGQGTGELFF
-	-	TRBJ1-5	TRBV18	TGTGCCAGCTCACCTGGGAGAGACAATCAGCCCCAGCATTTT	CASSPGRDNQPQHF
-	TRBD2	TRBJ2-4	TRBV7-2	TGTGCCAGCAGCTTAGCTCAGTTTGGACTAGCGGGAGAAGGGGCGGGCAAAAACATTCAGTACTTC	CASSLAQFGLAGEGAGKNIQYF
-	-	TRBJ1-1	TRBV27	TGTGCCAGCAGTCCCCGGAGTTTTAGGAACACTGAAGCTTTCTTT	CASSPRSFRNTEAFF
-	TRBD2	TRBJ2-7	TRBV30	TGTGCCTGGACTAGCGGTCGCTACGAGCAGTACTTC	CAWTSGRYEQYF
-	TRBD2	TRBJ2-3	TRBV7-3	TGTGCCAGCAGCTGGGGACTAGCGGGAGGGCCGAATCCCACAGATACGCAGTATTTT	CASSWGLAGGPNPTDTQYF
few	-	TRBJ1-1	TRBV29-1	TGCAGCGCCGTAACAGGGAACACTGAAGCTTTCTTT	CSAVTGNTEAFF
few	-	TRBJ1-2	TRBV18	TGTGCCAGCTCTCCTTCGACAGCCACTAACTATGGCTACACCTTC	CASSPSTATNYGYTF
-	-	TRBJ1-3	TRBV6-6	TGTGCCAGCAGTTACGTTACAGGGAGCTCTGGAAACACCATATATTTT	CASSYVTGSSGNTIYF
-	-	TRBJ1-5	TRBV10-3	TGTGCCATCAGTGACGAGGGACTGTCTTCCAATCAGCCCCAGCATTTT	CAISDEGLSSNQPQHF
-	TRBD2	TRBJ2-7	TRBV4-2	TGTGCCAGCAGCCAAGTAACGGGAGGGGCATACGAGCAGTACTTC	CASSQVTGGAYEQYF
-	-	TRBJ2-7	TRBV6-6	TGTGCCAGCAGCCGACAGTTCTCCTACGAGCAGTACTTC	CASSRQFSYEQYF
-	-	TRBJ2-2	TRBV29-1	TGCAGCGCAGGAGTTGCGGGAAACACCGGGGAGCTGTTTTTT	CSAGVAGNTGELFF
-	TRBD1	TRBJ1-2	TRBV6-5	TGTGCCAGCAGTTACTCGGCGGACAGGGGCTATGGCTACACCTTC	CASSYSADRGYGYTF
-	-	TRBJ2-1	TRBV2	TGTGCCAGCATCGGCAGGTCCAATGAGCAGTTCTTC	CASIGRSNEQFF
-	-	TRBJ1-2	TRBV6-1	TGTGCCAGCAGTGGGGGCCCTGCAAACTATGGCTACACCTTC	CASSGGPANYGYTF
-	-	TRBJ2-1	TRBV6-6	TGTGCCAGCAGTACGACAGCCTTCTCCTACAATGAGCAGTTCTTC	CASSTTAFSYNEQFF
-	-	TRBJ1-2	TRBV9	TGTGCTTCGGCAGGGTCTAACTATGGCTACACCTTC	CASAGSNYGYTF
-	-	TRBJ2-7	TRBV5-6	TGTGCCAGCAGCTTGGCAGGGCCCTCCTACGAGCAGTACTTC	CASSLAGPSYEQYF
-	TRBD1	TRBJ1-5	TRBV7-2	TGTGCCAGCAGCTCGGGACAGCTCAATCAGCCCCAGCATTTT	CASSSGQLNQPQHF
-	TRBD1	TRBJ1-5	TRBV28	TGTGCCAGCAGTAGCAGGGGGTACAATCAGCCCCAGCATTTT	CASSSRGYNQPQHF
-	-	TRBJ2-7	TRBV10-3	TGTGCCATCAGCACCGGGACAACCTACGAGCAGTACTTC	CAISTGTTYEQYF
-	TRBD1	TRBJ2-1	TRBV11-1	TGTGCCAGCAGCTTACAGACAGGGTCCTCCTACAATGAGCAGTTCTTC	CASSLQTGSSYNEQFF
-	-	TRBJ2-1	TRBV7-6	TGTGCCAGCAGCTTAGCGCCGGGACTCACAAGGAGCTCCTACAATGAGCAGTTCTTC	CASSLAPGLTRSSYNEQFF
few	TRBD1	TRBJ2-2	TRBV27	TGTGCCAGCACCTCCCGGGACAGGAATCGGGAGCTGTTTTTT	CASTSRDRNRELFF
-	-	TRBJ2-7	TRBV7-3	TGTGCCAGCAGCTTAACCGGGGGAACGAACGAGCAGTACTTC	CASSLTGGTNEQYF
-	TRBD1	TRBJ1-2	TRBV30	TGTGCCTGGAACGATGTGGAGTGGGACAGGTGGAAGTATGGCTACACCTTC	CAWNDVEWDRWKYGYTF
-	TRBD2	TRBJ2-3	TRBV4-2	TGTGCCAGCAGCCACCCGGGACTAGCGGGGGGCTTGTGTAATGGCGATACGCAGTATTTT	CASSHPGLAGGLCNGDTQYF
-	-	TRBJ2-7	TRBV21-1	TGTGCCAGCAGCCCCAGCCGTCAGGGAATCTACGAGCAGTACTTC	CASSPSRQGIYEQYF
-	-	TRBJ1-1	TRBV5-6	TGTGCCAGCAGCTCGAGGGTATCGGGGAACACTGAAGCTTTCTTT	CASSSRVSGNTEAFF
-	TRBD1	TRBJ2-7	TRBV6-1	TGTGCCAGCAGTGAATACAGGGGAAGATCGTACGAGCAGTACTTC	CASSEYRGRSYEQYF